The 16 T cell receptor beta chains reported below all come from one sample, sequenced in a study of blood T cell repertoires in COVID-19. The protocol was immunoSEQ multiplex PCR, while the TCRdb copy is restricted to in-frame clones and leaves out a portion. The sample comprises roughly 440,000 clones, approximately 90% of which are singletons, and around 12% rests with the top ten. Sequences were obtained from peripheral blood. These receptors originate from a woman aged 50 to 65 with COVID-19, enrolled during active disease.

This clone came up once. This rearrangement joins TRBV6-5 to TRBJ1-1; a weak D match, TRBD1 (5 bases). Trimming stripped 6 bases from V and 13 bases from J, with 15 bases between. Germline CDR1 is MNHEY and CDR2 is SVGAGI. The CDR3 has 11 residues. CDR3 residues: CASSHGQRDFF. In nucleotides, the CDR3 is TGTGCCAGCAGCCACGGACAAAGGGATTTCTTT.

This clone was counted only a few times. The J gene is TRBJ1-1, the V gene TRBV12-3 or TRBV12-4; tentative D call: TRBD1 (5 bases). V was trimmed by 6 bases and J by 1 base, leaving 9 bases between them. The CDR3 is made up of 13 amino acids. The CDR3 nucleotides are TGTGCCAGCAGGTCCCAGGGGAACACTGAAGCTTTCTTT. Its protein is CASRSQGNTEAFF.

The rearrangement links TRBV5-1 to TRBJ1-6, with 8 bases aligning to TRBD1. From germline, CDR1 is SGHRS and CDR2 YFSETQ. V shed 4 bases and J 1 base; nucleotides not matched to a gene: 10. This CDR3 has 18 residues. This chain's CDR3 is CASSHPDRDRSYNSPLHF. In nucleotides, the CDR3 is TGCGCCAGCAGCCATCCGGACAGGGACAGGTCCTATAATTCACCCCTCCACTTT.

This chain connects TRBV5-4 to TRBJ2-1, with TRBD2 matching over 15 bases. The CDR3 sequence is 17 residues long. Looked up from germline, CDR1 is SGHNT and CDR2 is YYREEE (reference sequence). J gave up 1 base and V 3 bases, and 2 bases lay outside the gene matches. The chain's CDR3 is CASSSGLAGGSYNEQFF. As DNA, the CDR3 is TGTGCCAGCAGCTCGGGACTAGCGGGGGGTTCCTACAATGAGCAGTTCTTC.

The gene calls are TRBV7-7 and TRBJ2-2, with TRBD1 matching over 9 bases. There are 16 residues in the CDR3. Germline V gene data show CDR1 as SSHAT and CDR2 as FNYEAQ (reference sequence). After removal of 4 bases from V and 0 bases from J, the junction contained 3 bases not matched to a gene. Here the CDR3 DNA reads TGTGCCAGCAGCTCTAGGACAGGGGCGAACACCGGGGAGCTGTTTTTT. This sequence encodes CASSSRTGANTGELFF.

The V call is TRBV30, the J call TRBJ2-7; D is ambiguous. The CDR3 loop spans 12 amino acids. Germline assignment: CDR1 GTSNPN and CDR2 SVGIG (reference sequence). Trimming removed 2 bases at V and 2 bases at J, with 7 bases between. The CDR3 loop reads CAWSLNTYEQYF. CDR3 coding DNA: TGTGCCTGGAGTCTGAACACCTACGAGCAGTACTTC.

For the CDR3, the DNA is TGCAGTGCTAGTATACGGTCTGAAGCTTTCTTT. Encoded protein: CSASIRSEAFF. J is TRBJ1-1 and V is TRBV20-1; D is ambiguous. Germline V gives CDR1 DFQATT, CDR2 SNEGSKA (reference sequence). The CDR3 is made up of 11 amino acids. Trimming took off 3 bases at V and 6 bases at J, with 8 bases between the two ends.

The V gene is TRBV9, the J gene TRBJ2-1; the D gene is possibly TRBD2 (5 bases). The germline CDR1 and CDR2 sequences are SGDLS and YYNGEE. The CDR3 sequence is 14 residues long. Trimming shortened V by 0 bases and J by 6 bases, and 10 bases separated the two germline ends. The CDR3 nucleotides are TGTGCCAGCAGCGTAGGTCGGGGTTCCAATGAGCAGTTCTTC. It translates to CASSVGRGSNEQFF. Using reference TRBV9 and TRBJ2-1 for the parts outside the CDR3, the full variable domain is DSGVTQTPKHLITATGQRVTLRCSPRSGDLSVYWYQQSLDQGLQFLIQYYNGEERAKGNILERFSAQQFPDLHSELNLSSLELGDSALYFCASSVGRGSNEQFFGPGTRLTVL.

This rearrangement joins TRBV7-9 to TRBJ2-1, with TRBD2 as a possible D gene (6 bases). The germline V gene encodes CDR1 SEHNR and CDR2 FQNEAQ (reference sequence). Trimming stripped 1 base from V and 10 bases from J, with 14 bases between. This CDR3 comprises 14 residues. The CDR3 DNA reads as TGTGCCAGCAGCTTAGGCGGGGCAGGACCCGAGCAGTTCTTC. Its translation is CASSLGGAGPEQFF.

The rearrangement links TRBV7-4 to TRBJ2-7; D possibly corresponds to TRBD1 (6 bases). CDR1 and CDR2 (germline): SGHVT, SQSDAQ. The CDR3 is 14 residues long. V lost 5 bases to trimming and J lost 5 bases, with 16 bases between them. The CDR3 region has the DNA TGTGCCAGCAGCCCCGAAGGGGGTTTCCACGAGCAGTACTTC. Translating gives CASSPEGGFHEQYF.

The chain joins TRBV7-2 to TRBJ2-7; perhaps TRBD2 as D (5 bases). CDR1 SGHTA and CDR2 FQGNSA come from the germline V gene. V lost 3 bases to trimming and J lost 2 bases, with 14 bases between them. This CDR3 spans 15 amino acids. CDR3 amino acids: CASSFYSVGTYEQYF. The CDR3 DNA is TGTGCCAGCAGCTTCTATAGCGTCGGGACCTACGAGCAGTACTTC.

The chain carries TRBV18 and TRBJ1-1; TRBD1 agrees at 10 bases. The V and J ends lost 4 bases and 1 base, in that order; junction bases with no gene match: 6. Per germline, CDR1 KGHSH and CDR2 LQKENI. The CDR3 is made up of 16 amino acids. The CDR3 sequence is CASSLGQGMANTEAFF. As DNA, the CDR3 is TGTGCCAGCTCACTGGGACAGGGGATGGCGAACACTGAAGCTTTCTTT.

The chain links TRBV19 to TRBJ1-1, with 7 bases aligning to TRBD1. Germline V gene lookup returns CDR1 LNHDA and CDR2 SQIVND (reference sequence). This CDR3 region has 13 residues. The V gene end was trimmed by 7 bases and the J gene end by 0 bases; junction bases not matched to a gene: 2. For the CDR3, the DNA is TGTGCCAGTACCGACAGGGTGAACACTGAAGCTTTCTTT. Protein: CASTDRVNTEAFF.

This chain links TRBV3-1 (or the pseudogene TRBV3-2) with TRBJ1-4, with TRBD1 matching over 7 bases. The CDR3 contains 16 residues. From germline, CDR1 is LGHDT and CDR2 YNNKEL (reference sequence). V dropped 4 bases and J dropped 4; count of bases not matched to a gene: 9. CDR3 sequence reads: CASSLSTGQLNEKLFF. CDR3 nucleotide sequence: TGTGCCAGCAGCCTCTCGACAGGGCAACTTAATGAAAAACTGTTTTTT.

The chain has TRBV30 and TRBJ2-3; TRBD2 matches 7 bases. Germline CDR1 and CDR2: GTSNPN and SVGIG (reference sequence). V was pared by 3 bases and J by 1 base, with 7 bases of the junction left unmatched. This CDR3 contains 15 residues. This chain's CDR3 is CAWSLRAGGTDTQYF. The CDR3, as DNA: TGTGCCTGGAGCCTACGGGCGGGGGGCACAGATACGCAGTATTTT.

The V gene is TRBV5-4, the J gene TRBJ2-1, with D possibly TRBD1 on 6 matching bases. From germline, CDR1 is SGHNT and CDR2 YYREEE (reference sequence). V was cut by 0 bases and J by 8 bases, with 15 bases left in between. The CDR3 is 15 amino acids. CDR3 in amino acids: CASSLDPRGSDEQFF. CDR3 in DNA: TGTGCCAGCAGCTTGGATCCGAGGGGGTCGGATGAGCAGTTCTTC.